The clone carrying this T cell receptor beta chain was seen at least ten times. The antigen remains undetermined. Via MiXCR, TCRdb re-called the RACE reads, giving one row per CDR3 protein. The table shows some 400,000 distinct CDR3 sequences, with 4% to 6% occurring only once. The V and J ends lost 5 bases and 3 bases respectively, with 14 bases between them. The CDR3 covers 15 residues. The data were taken from a study of human T cells and chemical hapten exposure. Study background: In the sensitization step, 2% DPC was placed on approximately 2 cm by approximately 2 cm of upper inner arm skin. Regarding the study as a whole: Donors' alopecia may make their immune response differ from healthy people's.

The time point is: pre-sensitization, week 0. Sample treatment: therapeutic diphenylcyclopropenone sensitization with weekly scalp DPC. This receptor was obtained from a woman between 45 and 60 years old with alopecia areata. Some clones in this sample may be carry-over from other donors' samples. The chain links TRBV12-3 or TRBV12-4 to TRBJ2-1; the D gene is possibly TRBD2 (5 bases). Here the sequenced sample was whole blood, taken in connection with sensitization to the hapten diphenylcyclopropenone (DPC). CDR3 sequence reads: CASSPPGRVYNEQFF. DNA for the CDR3: TGTGCCAGCAGTCCACCGGGGAGAGTCTACAATGAGCAGTTCTTC.